This T cell receptor beta chain derives from a study of human CD8 memory T cell subsets. The CDR3 loop spans 13 amino acids. Germline V gives CDR1 SGHTA, CDR2 FQGTGA. Enriched by negative magnetic separation, total CD8+ T cells were obtained. Each subset gave duplicate vials of 150,000 sorted CD8+ T cells for RNA. Concerning this clonotype: The antigen is unknown.

By UMI-labeled 5' RACE, the TCR beta libraries were made. TCRdb re-analyzed the 5' RACE reads; it lists each CDR3 protein once, without DNA. The table for this sample gives about 11,000 distinct CDR3 sequences. General study points: When diversity was estimated with Chao1, stem-like memory T cells appeared more diverse than precursor exhausted T cells.

Material for sequencing was CD8+ T cells from PBMCs. The chain combines TRBV7-3 with TRBJ2-3; TCRdb's assignment of TRBD1 cannot be checked, as there is no DNA. This receptor was taken from a human donor in good health. CDR3 residues: CASSTPEGVTQYF.